This T cell receptor beta chain is from a study of blood T cell repertoires in COVID-19. Study-wide context: The United States, Italy and Spain supplied acute and convalescent COVID-19 samples. T cells, B-cell-depleted T cells, or PBMCs provided the cDNA or gDNA that served as material.

In the source study's methods: It was from reference gene primer amplification that nucleated cell counts were estimated. Assay used: immunoSEQ multiplex PCR; TCRdb lists only in-frame clones, some missing. The DNA gave D and trimming, while V, J and clone size come from that table. The sample records around 130,000 clones, around three quarters being singletons. The CDR3 has 12 residues. CDR1 and CDR2 from the germline V gene are MNHEY and SVGAGI. Trimming stripped 8 bases from V and 0 bases from J, with 6 bases between. The sample comprised peripheral blood. The rearrangement uses TRBV6-5 and TRBJ2-3; D gene unclear. This receptor was identified in a human donor in a cohort sampled during active COVID-19. The CDR3 here is CASGQSTDTQYF. In DNA, the CDR3 is TGTGCCAGCGGGCAGAGCACAGATACGCAGTATTTT.